This is a list of T cell receptor beta chains from one sample in a study of cytomegalovirus exposure and HLA in healthy donors. Repertoires were generated with immunoSEQ multiplex PCR, while TCRdb's copy carries only in-frame clones and drops some. The data show some 200,000 clones, 80% to 85% seen once. Source material: PBMCs. All receptors come from a man in his forties in good health and CMV-seropositive. Both conserved end residues are part of each CDR3. D genes are given only for firm matches. Only some rows state a clone size, as once, few, many or a class for expanded clones.

cdr3_length: 14
clone_size: .
d_call: TRBD1
j_call: TRBJ1-6
v_call: TRBV7-9
cdr3_nt: TGTGCCAGCAGCCCTCGACAGGGAAATTCACCCCTCCACTTT
cdr3_aa: CASSPRQGNSPLHF

cdr3_length: 15
clone_size: .
d_call: TRBD2
j_call: TRBJ2-7
v_call: TRBV4-3
cdr3_nt: TGCGCCAGCAGCCAAGGAAGCGGGGGAAGTGGCGAGCAGTACTTC
cdr3_aa: CASSQGSGGSGEQYF

cdr3_length: 13
clone_size: .
d_call: TRBD1
j_call: TRBJ2-1
v_call: TRBV30
cdr3_nt: TGTGCCTGGCACAGGGGGAGAGGGAATGAGCAGTTCTTC
cdr3_aa: CAWHRGRGNEQFF

cdr3_length: 17
clone_size: .
d_call: .
j_call: TRBJ1-5
v_call: TRBV19
cdr3_nt: TGTGCCAGTAGTATAGACCAAAAACAGGGTGACAATCAGCCCCAGCATTTT
cdr3_aa: CASSIDQKQGDNQPQHF

cdr3_length: 16
clone_size: .
d_call: TRBD2
j_call: TRBJ2-3
v_call: TRBV10-3
cdr3_nt: TGTGCCATCAAAGCTAGCGGGGGGACTAGCACAGATACGCAGTATTTT
cdr3_aa: CAIKASGGTSTDTQYF

cdr3_length: 17
clone_size: .
d_call: .
j_call: TRBJ1-5
v_call: TRBV30
cdr3_nt: TGTGCCTGGAGTAACACCGGGACATTTGTTAGCAATCAGCCCCAGCATTTT
cdr3_aa: CAWSNTGTFVSNQPQHF

cdr3_length: 14
clone_size: .
d_call: TRBD1
j_call: TRBJ1-1
v_call: TRBV6-5
cdr3_nt: TGTGCCAGCAGAACAGGGGCTCAGAACACTGAAGCTTTCTTT
cdr3_aa: CASRTGAQNTEAFF

cdr3_length: 13
clone_size: few
d_call: .
j_call: TRBJ1-2
v_call: TRBV5-6
cdr3_nt: TGTGCCAGCAGCCCAAGGACAGCCTATGGCTACACCTTC
cdr3_aa: CASSPRTAYGYTF

cdr3_length: 17
clone_size: once
d_call: TRBD2
j_call: TRBJ2-7
v_call: TRBV10-2
cdr3_nt: TGCGCCAGCAGTGAGCCTAGCGGGGGGAAAAGCTCCTACGAGCAGTACTTC
cdr3_aa: CASSEPSGGKSSYEQYF

cdr3_length: 14
clone_size: .
d_call: .
j_call: TRBJ2-7
v_call: TRBV11-2
cdr3_nt: TGTGCCAGCAGCTTTGCTCCCAGCTCCTACGAGCAGTACTTC
cdr3_aa: CASSFAPSSYEQYF

cdr3_length: 13
clone_size: .
d_call: .
j_call: TRBJ2-1
v_call: TRBV6-1
cdr3_nt: TGTGCCAGCAGTGACACAGGGTTTGGTGAGCAGTTCTTC
cdr3_aa: CASSDTGFGEQFF

cdr3_length: 14
clone_size: .
d_call: .
j_call: TRBJ2-1
v_call: TRBV5-1
cdr3_nt: TGCGCCAGCAGCTTAGAAGGGGGGGACAATGAGCAGTTCTTC
cdr3_aa: CASSLEGGDNEQFF

cdr3_length: 15
clone_size: .
d_call: .
j_call: TRBJ1-5
v_call: TRBV7-2
cdr3_nt: TGTGCCAGCAGCCTACAGCCTTATAGCAATCAGCCCCAGCATTTT
cdr3_aa: CASSLQPYSNQPQHF

cdr3_length: 15
clone_size: .
d_call: .
j_call: TRBJ1-5
v_call: TRBV27
cdr3_nt: TGTGCCAGCAGTTTCTTGACAGGTCACAATCAGCCCCAGCATTTT
cdr3_aa: CASSFLTGHNQPQHF

cdr3_length: 12
clone_size: .
d_call: .
j_call: TRBJ2-7
v_call: TRBV5-1
cdr3_nt: TGCGCCAGCAGCTTGGCCGAGAGCGAGCAGTACTTC
cdr3_aa: CASSLAESEQYF

cdr3_length: 11
clone_size: .
d_call: .
j_call: TRBJ1-2
v_call: TRBV30
cdr3_nt: TGTGCCTGGAGTGTAGCCTATGGCTACACCTTC
cdr3_aa: CAWSVAYGYTF

cdr3_length: 17
clone_size: .
d_call: .
j_call: TRBJ2-3
v_call: TRBV6-4
cdr3_nt: TGTGCCAGCAGTGACTCGAAAGGAGGAAGATCCGCAGATACGCAGTATTTT
cdr3_aa: CASSDSKGGRSADTQYF

cdr3_length: 15
clone_size: once
d_call: .
j_call: TRBJ2-5
v_call: TRBV11-2
cdr3_nt: TGTGCCAGCAGCTATCACCGGGGAGGTGGAGAGACCCAGTACTTC
cdr3_aa: CASSYHRGGGETQYF

cdr3_length: 11
clone_size: .
d_call: .
j_call: TRBJ1-5
v_call: TRBV7-9
cdr3_nt: TGTTCCAGCAGCCGATACGGTCCCCAGCATTTT
cdr3_aa: CSSSRYGPQHF

cdr3_length: 13
clone_size: .
d_call: .
j_call: TRBJ2-7
v_call: TRBV27
cdr3_nt: TGTGCCAGCAGTTCGGCCCCGGGGTACGAGCAGTACTTC
cdr3_aa: CASSSAPGYEQYF

cdr3_length: 13
clone_size: .
d_call: .
j_call: TRBJ2-7
v_call: TRBV18
cdr3_nt: TGTGCCAGCTCACCCCCGACAGGCTACGAGCAGTACTTC
cdr3_aa: CASSPPTGYEQYF

cdr3_length: 14
clone_size: once
d_call: TRBD1
j_call: TRBJ2-4
v_call: TRBV5-4
cdr3_nt: TGTGCCAGCAGCTCAGCAGGGGGCCGGGTCGTTCAGTACTTC
cdr3_aa: CASSSAGGRVVQYF

cdr3_length: 17
clone_size: .
d_call: .
j_call: TRBJ2-2
v_call: TRBV7-6
cdr3_nt: TGTGCCAGCAGCCCTCCGAGGACTGGACTGAACACCGGGGAGCTGTTTTTT
cdr3_aa: CASSPPRTGLNTGELFF

cdr3_length: 14
clone_size: .
d_call: .
j_call: TRBJ1-1
v_call: TRBV27
cdr3_nt: TGTGCCAGCAGTCCACCTCAGGGCAGAAGAAGAGCTTTCTTT
cdr3_aa: CASSPPQGRRRAFF

cdr3_length: 16
clone_size: .
d_call: TRBD1
j_call: TRBJ2-3
v_call: TRBV4-3
cdr3_nt: TGCGCCAGCAGCCAAGACCCGGGACAGGGAACAGATACGCAGTATTTT
cdr3_aa: CASSQDPGQGTDTQYF

cdr3_length: 14
clone_size: .
d_call: TRBD2
j_call: TRBJ2-7
v_call: TRBV7-9
cdr3_nt: TGTGCCAGCAGCTTTGCTAGCGGGGGCTACGAGCAGTACTTC
cdr3_aa: CASSFASGGYEQYF

cdr3_length: 14
clone_size: few
d_call: .
j_call: TRBJ1-2
v_call: TRBV7-9
cdr3_nt: TGTGCCAGCAGCTTTGGACATCTTATTTATGGCTACACCTTC
cdr3_aa: CASSFGHLIYGYTF

cdr3_length: 16
clone_size: .
d_call: .
j_call: TRBJ1-6
v_call: TRBV19
cdr3_nt: TGTGCCAGTAGTAGCCCGCCGGGACTGCGAAATTCACCCCTCCACTTT
cdr3_aa: CASSSPPGLRNSPLHF

cdr3_length: 16
clone_size: .
d_call: .
j_call: TRBJ1-3
v_call: TRBV29-1
cdr3_nt: TGCAGCGTTGGGGCGGACAGAAGTCTCTCTGGAAACACCATATATTTT
cdr3_aa: CSVGADRSLSGNTIYF

cdr3_length: 16
clone_size: .
d_call: .
j_call: TRBJ1-5
v_call: TRBV28
cdr3_nt: TGTGCCAGCAGTTTATTGGACAGCCGTAGCAATCAGCCCCAGCATTTT
cdr3_aa: CASSLLDSRSNQPQHF

cdr3_length: 14
clone_size: .
d_call: TRBD2
j_call: TRBJ2-2
v_call: TRBV19
cdr3_nt: TGTGCCAGTCAGCGGGGGGGCCGAACCGGGGAGCTGTTTTTT
cdr3_aa: CASQRGGRTGELFF